Below are 9 T cell receptor beta chains sequenced from a single sample in a study of cytomegalovirus exposure and HLA in healthy donors. The PCR had 60 Vbeta and 13 Jbeta primers. Data came from immunoSEQ multiplex PCR; TCRdb stores just in-frame clones and leaves some out. The sample has about 98,000 clones; roughly 70% are singletons. Specimen: PBMCs. All receptors come from a man in his forties or fifties in good health and CMV-seronegative.

The chain links TRBV5-5 to TRBJ1-1; 10 positions agree with TRBD1. The V and J ends lost 2 bases and 4 bases, in that order; junction bases with no gene match: 5. This CDR3 is 15 amino acids long. Germline CDR1 reads SGHKS; CDR2 reads YYEKEE (reference sequence). The CDR3 region has the DNA TGTGCCAGCAGCTTTAGACAGGGGGCGGCCACTGAAGCTTTCTTT. Its protein is CASSFRQGAATEAFF.

This clone was counted a single time. This chain connects TRBV15 to TRBJ2-7, with D tentatively TRBD1 (6 bases). In germline, CDR1 is LNHNV, CDR2 YYDKDF (reference sequence). This CDR3 is built from 18 residues. The ends were cut back, 1 base at V and 4 bases at J, with 23 bases in the middle. Written as DNA, the CDR3 is TGTGCCACCAGCAGAGGGTTAACAGGGACAAAGGGGCGGTACGAGCAGTACTTC. It encodes CATSRGLTGTKGRYEQYF.

CDR3 region: CASSLATSGRAVGTGELFF. CDR3 DNA: TGTGCCAGCAGCTTAGCAACTAGCGGGAGGGCGGTCGGCACCGGGGAGCTGTTTTTT. The chain recombines TRBV7-9 with TRBJ2-2, with 13 bases fitting TRBD2. V lost 0 bases to trimming and J lost 4 bases; unmatched junction nucleotides: 8. This CDR3 has 19 residues. Germline V CDR1 and CDR2: SEHNR, FQNEAQ (reference sequence).

This chain links TRBV7-2 with TRBJ2-3; 10 nucleotides align to TRBD2. CDR3 length: 17 residues. The germline CDR1 and CDR2 sequences are SGHTA and FQGNSA. Trimming at V came to 3 bases and at J to 7 bases, leaving 13 bases not matched to a gene. The CDR3 loop is CASSLGARAGGLYTQYF. CDR3 bases: TGTGCCAGCAGCTTGGGCGCTCGAGCGGGGGGGCTATATACGCAGTATTTT.

This clone was seen only once. The gene calls are TRBV6-6 and TRBJ2-3, with 7 bases fitting TRBD2. Germline assignment: CDR1 MNHNY and CDR2 SVGAGI (reference sequence). This CDR3 has 16 amino acids. V lost 2 bases and J lost 3; bases outside the gene matches: 8. The CDR3 DNA sequence: TGTGCCAGCAGTTACCTACTGGGGGGGGGAACAGATACGCAGTATTTT. It translates to CASSYLLGGGTDTQYF.

This chain joins TRBV7-9 and TRBJ2-2; D is uncertain. The CDR3 runs to 15 residues. Germline V CDR1 and CDR2: SEHNR, FQNEAQ (reference sequence). Trimming cost V 3 bases and J 4 bases, with 12 bases left between them. CDR3 DNA: TGTGCCAGCAGCTTCTCCGGTTCACTCACCGGGGAGCTGTTTTTT. Translation: CASSFSGSLTGELFF.

The genes are TRBV7-9 and TRBJ2-7; tentatively, D is TRBD1 (6 bases). V was clipped by 4 bases and J by 0 bases, with 13 bases between them. Germline V gene data show CDR1 as SEHNR and CDR2 as FQNEAQ (reference sequence). CDR3 size: 15 residues. The CDR3 loop reads CASSSDRRSSYEQYF. The DNA for the CDR3 is TGTGCCAGCAGCTCAGACAGGAGGAGCTCCTACGAGCAGTACTTC.

V is TRBV6-6 and J is TRBJ2-7; 8 bases are a match to TRBD2. The CDR3 sequence is 16 residues long. Germline V gene data show CDR1 as MNHNY and CDR2 as SVGAGI (reference sequence). V dropped 7 bases and J dropped 0; count of bases not matched to a gene: 11. Here the CDR3 DNA reads TGTGCCAGCATCCGACACTCAGCGGGAGTCTCCTACGAGCAGTACTTC. Protein product: CASIRHSAGVSYEQYF.

The rearrangement joins TRBV6-6 to TRBJ2-7; a weak D match, TRBD1 (8 bases). This CDR3 spans 14 amino acids. The germline V and J ends were trimmed by 7 bases and 3 bases, with 16 bases remaining between them. The germline gives CDR1 MNHNY, CDR2 SVGAGI (reference sequence). The CDR3 loop is CASIPQGGSYEQYF. The CDR3 nucleotides are TGTGCCAGCATCCCACAGGGGGGGAGCTACGAGCAGTACTTC.